The entry below gives a single T cell receptor (beta chain) sequence along with its context. Its cognate antigen is unknown. Since no conserved phenylalanine or tryptophan closes the CDR3, a read error is the likely cause. Germline assignment: CDR1 SGHDN and CDR2 FVKESK. Trimming cost V 2 bases and J 7 bases, with 12 bases left between them. CDR3 size: 15 residues. This sample is drawn from a study of naive and memory T cell subsets. Study-level findings and limits: Naive repertoires, especially CD8, held a few larger clonotypes, possibly memory cells re-expressing CD45RA. No ground truth validated the naive and memory repertoire findings. Each distinct alpha or beta sequence counts as one clonotype.

Two oligonucleotides, mixed equimolar, formed the beta constant-region primer covering TRBC1 and TRBC2. Four rounds of PCR amplified the ligated cDNA using nested alpha and beta constant-region primers plus SP2. Each CDR3 protein gets one entry after TCRdb re-called the UMI-ligation and nested PCR reads with MiXCR. The data hold approximately 80,000 distinct CDR3 sequences, with over 9% observed a single time. Material: naive CD8+ T cells from blood. This receptor was identified in a human donor in good health. The chain uses TRBV14 and TRBJ1-6; TRBD1 is a possible D gene (5 bases). CDR3 region: CASSQRDRENSPLHL. Written as DNA, the CDR3 is TGTGCCAGCAGCCAACGAGACAGAGAAAATTCACCCCTCCACCTT.